A selection of T cell receptor beta chains follows, all from one sample in a study of tumor and adjacent non-tumor tissue in lung cancer. TCRdb re-analysed the multiplex PCR reads in MiXCR, keeping a single row per CDR3 protein. The sample lists roughly 70,000 distinct CDR3 sequences; approximately 68% were seen once. The sample consisted of distant non-tumor lung tissue. Every receptor here comes from a woman between 45 and 65 years old with non-small cell lung cancer. The conserved cysteine and the conserved F or W are not part of the CDR3 here. A D gene is named only where the DNA matches it firmly. Clone size is given for some rows only: seen once, a few or many times, or a class if the clone is expanded.

NA	TRBV20-1	NA	TRBJ2-1	SVPCGKHERF
NA	TRBV5-1	few	TRBJ2-7	ASRDPGSPYEQY
NA	TRBV29-1	many	TRBJ2-3	SVDIFDTQY
NA	TRBV6-6	few	TRBJ1-2	VSSYGALYGYT
NA	TRBV7-9	few	TRBJ2-5	ASSQAAIGETQY
NA	TRBV11-2	few	TRBJ2-7	ASSTSPSPSYERY
NA	TRBV7-8	few	TRBJ2-3	ASSLRLSDTQY
TRBD2	TRBV20-1	NA	TRBJ2-7	SARPGLAGDERY
TRBD2	TRBV24-1	few	TRBJ2-1	ATSDTYTSGSRNEQF
NA	TRBV7-8	NA	TRBJ2-1	ASSLLARGNLSSYNEQF
TRBD2	TRBV5-4	few	TRBJ2-3	ASSSYPYSSGIGNTQY
TRBD2	TRBV11-2	NA	TRBJ2-7	TNSLLTGGYEQY